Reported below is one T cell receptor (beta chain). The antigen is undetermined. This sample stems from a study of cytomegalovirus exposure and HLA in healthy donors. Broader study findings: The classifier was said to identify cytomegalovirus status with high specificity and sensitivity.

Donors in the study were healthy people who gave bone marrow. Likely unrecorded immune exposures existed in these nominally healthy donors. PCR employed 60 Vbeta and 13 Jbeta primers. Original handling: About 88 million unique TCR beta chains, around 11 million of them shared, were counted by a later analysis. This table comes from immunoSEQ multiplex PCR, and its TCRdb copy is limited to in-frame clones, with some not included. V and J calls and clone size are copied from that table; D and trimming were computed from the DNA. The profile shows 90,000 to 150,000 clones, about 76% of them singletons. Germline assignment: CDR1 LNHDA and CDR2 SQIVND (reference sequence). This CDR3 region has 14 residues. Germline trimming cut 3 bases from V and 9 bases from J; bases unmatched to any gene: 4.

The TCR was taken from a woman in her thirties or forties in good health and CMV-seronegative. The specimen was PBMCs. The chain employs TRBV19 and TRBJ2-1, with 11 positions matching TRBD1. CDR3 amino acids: CASSMLGQGVEQFF. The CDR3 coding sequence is TGTGCCAGTAGTATGTTGGGACAGGGGGTTGAGCAGTTCTTC.